Each of the 3 T cell receptor beta chains below was sequenced from the same sample in a study of blood T cell repertoires in COVID-19. Libraries were prepared by immunoSEQ multiplex PCR; TCRdb keeps only in-frame clonotypes and omits some of them. The sample consists of some 180,000 clones, about four fifths of them appearing once. The material sequenced was peripheral blood. The receptors here all came from a woman aged 55 to 70 with COVID-19, enrolled during active disease.

The chain couples TRBV5-4 to TRBJ2-7; tentatively, D is TRBD2 (5 bases). This CDR3 has 14 residues. V shed 2 bases and J shed 0 bases, with 9 bases lying between them. Germline V gene data show CDR1 as SGHNT and CDR2 as YYREEE (reference sequence). The CDR3 region has the DNA TGTGCCAGCAGCTTCCCCGGGGACTCCTACGAGCAGTACTTC. It codes for CASSFPGDSYEQYF.

The rearrangement uses TRBV2 and TRBJ1-2; 7 bases align to TRBD1. Germline V gene data show CDR1 as SNHLY and CDR2 as FYNNEI. Unmatched junction bases numbered 7, after V lost 6 bases and J lost 0 bases. The CDR3 length is 15 residues. CDR3 amino acids: CASREQGQTNYGYTF. Written as DNA, the CDR3 is TGTGCCAGCAGAGAACAGGGGCAGACTAACTATGGCTACACCTTC.

The chain employs TRBV7-2 and TRBJ2-3; the D gene is possibly TRBD2 (5 bases). With 3 bases removed from V and 0 bases from J, the gap between germline ends came to 13 bases. The CDR3 spans 16 residues. Germline-derived CDR1 and CDR2 are SGHTA and FQGNSA. The CDR3 loop reads CASSFGGVGSTDTQYF. The CDR3 nucleotides are TGTGCCAGCAGCTTCGGAGGTGTCGGAAGCACAGATACGCAGTATTTT.